Presented here are 20 T cell receptor beta chains from one specimen sequenced in a study of blood T cell repertoires in COVID-19. Only in-frame clones appear in the TCRdb table, and some are missing; sequencing was by immunoSEQ multiplex PCR. The profile shows some 180,000 clones, about 80% of them singletons. The source material was PBMCs or T cells enriched from blood (not recorded which). These TCRs come from a woman aged 55-69 years with acute COVID-19.

This clone was observed a few times. The chain employs TRBV4-3 and TRBJ2-1, with 8 bases that match TRBD2. Germline loops: CDR1 LGHNA, CDR2 YSLEER. J gave up 2 bases and V 2 bases, and 5 bases lay outside the gene matches. This CDR3 has 16 residues. The CDR3 DNA follows: TGCGCCAGCAGCCAACTTGCGGGGGGCGCCTACAATGAGCAGTTCTTC. Translation: CASSQLAGGAYNEQFF.

The chain carries TRBV7-6 and TRBJ2-3; 7 bases are shared with TRBD1. The V gene end was trimmed by 1 base and the J gene end by 2 bases; junction bases not matched to a gene: 6. CDR3 length: 16 amino acids. In germline, CDR1 is SGHVS, CDR2 FNYEAQ. The CDR3, as DNA: TGTGCCAGCAGCTTAGGAGGGGGACAGATCACAGATACGCAGTATTTT. Residues: CASSLGGGQITDTQYF. The whole variable domain, filled in from reference TRBV7-6 and TRBJ2-3, reads GAGVSQSPRYKVTKRGQDVALRCDPISGHVSLYWYRQALGQGPEFLTYFNYEAQQDKSGLPNDRFSAERPEGSISTLTIQRTEQRDSAMYRCASSLGGGQITDTQYFGPGTRLTVL.

The chain uses TRBV6-5 and TRBJ1-5; D not resolved. Germline CDR1 MNHEY, CDR2 SVGAGI. The CDR3 covers 15 residues. The V end was cut by 7 bases, the J end by 4 bases, with 17 bases between. CDR3 sequence (DNA): TGTGCCAGCACCGTACAGACAATCCGAAATCAGCCCCAGCATTTT. Its protein is CASTVQTIRNQPQHF.

Note on this clone: In this CDR3 the conserved last residue, phenylalanine or tryptophan, is missing, so a read error is likely. The DNA is left out, because the CDR3 cannot be placed on it with certainty; the CDR3 is given as TCRdb lists it. The chain links TRBV21-1 to TRBJ1-2; the table's D gene call, TRBD1, was not cross checked with the DNA. TRBV21-1 is termed a pseudogene. The CDR3 adds up to 10 amino acids, both ends counted. The CDR3 sequence is CASSKETARV.

V usage is TRBV29-1 and J usage is TRBJ2-1; no clear D. CDR3 length: 13 amino acids. Germline V CDR1 and CDR2: SQVTM, ANQGSEA. V lost 4 bases to trimming and J lost 0 bases, with 7 bases between them. DNA for the CDR3: TGCAGCGTTGGCGGAAGCTCCTACAATGAGCAGTTCTTC. This gives the protein CSVGGSSYNEQFF.

J is TRBJ1-2 and V is TRBV4-3, with a tentative D call TRBD1 (5 bases). The CDR3 totals 17 residues. Germline V gene data show CDR1 as LGHNA and CDR2 as YSLEER. Trimming stripped 1 base from V and 2 bases from J, with 17 bases between. CDR3 amino acids: CASSQVGAVGINYGYTF. For the CDR3, the DNA is TGCGCCAGCAGCCAAGTAGGGGCAGTCGGTATCAACTATGGCTACACCTTC.

The V gene is TRBV3-1 (or the pseudogene TRBV3-2), the J gene TRBJ1-1; the D gene is possibly TRBD1 (5 bases). This CDR3 spans 14 amino acids. Germline V gene lookup returns CDR1 LGHDT and CDR2 YNNKEL (reference sequence). V lost 5 bases and J lost 2, with 12 bases in between. The CDR3: CASSFWDSNTEAFF. CDR3 coding DNA: TGTGCCAGCAGCTTTTGGGACTCCAACACTGAAGCTTTCTTT.

The J gene is TRBJ1-2, the V gene TRBV20-1; D is unclear. This CDR3 region has 14 residues. Trimming cost V 3 bases and J 8 bases, with 19 bases left between them. Germline CDR1 DFQATT, CDR2 SNEGSKA (reference sequence). CDR3 DNA: TGCAGTGCTAGTGGGCAGGCGGCAGCGGGGGGCTACACCTTC. Protein: CSASGQAAAGGYTF.

The gene calls are TRBV4-1 and TRBJ2-4, with 8 bases lining up with TRBD1. Unmatched junction bases numbered 16, after V lost 2 bases and J lost 10 bases. The CDR3 has 17 amino acids. Germline V CDR1 and CDR2: MGHRA, YSYEKL. The CDR3 nucleotides are TGCGCCAGCAGCCAACTCCTGGACAGGGCCCTTAGAGGGATTCAGTACTTC. It specifies CASSQLLDRALRGIQYF.

This chain joins TRBV19 and TRBJ1-4; TRBD1 matches at 8 bases. In germline, CDR1 is LNHDA, CDR2 SQIVND (reference sequence). The CDR3 is made up of 18 amino acids. The V and J ends lost 2 bases and 5 bases, in that order; junction bases with no gene match: 13. The CDR3 DNA follows: TGTGCCAGTAGTATAATTGCAGGGGGCGCTTCGGTGAATGAAAAACTGTTTTTT. This sequence encodes CASSIIAGGASVNEKLFF.

The genes are TRBV6-5 and TRBJ2-7; possibly TRBD2 for D (6 bases). This CDR3 comprises 13 residues. V was clipped by 11 bases and J by 4 bases, with 18 bases between them. The V gene's germline CDR1 is MNHEY and CDR2 SVGAGI. The CDR3 is CAVWGGGTYEQYF. In DNA, the CDR3 is TGTGCCGTTTGGGGAGGAGGTACTTACGAGCAGTACTTC.

The chain employs TRBV7-9 and TRBJ2-7; D uncertain. The CDR3 is 16 amino acids. The germline V gene has CDR1 SEHNR and CDR2 FQNEAQ (reference sequence). V was shortened by 1 base and J by 1 base, with 14 bases between the two germline ends. CDR3 nucleotide sequence: TGTGCCAGCAGCTTAGGCGGTGAATTCTTTTCCTACGAGCAGTACGTC. Residues: CASSLGGEFFSYEQYV.

This chain joins TRBV11-2 and TRBJ1-2; possibly TRBD1 for D (5 bases). V lost 1 base and J lost 6, with 15 bases in between. This CDR3 is 15 amino acids long. CDR1 SGHAT and CDR2 FQNNGV come from the germline V gene. The CDR3 sequence is CASSLVGWGGDGYTF. The CDR3 bases are TGTGCCAGCAGCTTAGTTGGTTGGGGAGGGGATGGCTACACCTTC.

The gene calls are TRBV3-1 (or the pseudogene TRBV3-2) and TRBJ2-5; the D is unclear. The germline gives CDR1 LGHDT, CDR2 YNNKEL (reference sequence). The length of the CDR3 is 13 residues. The V gene lost 4 bases and the J gene lost 7 bases, with 13 bases spanning the gap. The CDR3 sequence is CASSPLGGGTQYF. CDR3 nucleotide sequence: TGTGCCAGCAGCCCCCTCGGTGGTGGGACCCAGTACTTC.

This clone was observed a single time. The CDR3 protein is CASSEGQGALTGELFF. As DNA, the CDR3 is TGTGCCAGCAGCGAGGGACAGGGGGCGCTAACCGGGGAGCTGTTTTTT. J is TRBJ2-2 and V is TRBV7-7; 12 bases fit TRBD1. Trimming at V came to 5 bases and at J to 5 bases, leaving 6 bases not matched to a gene. CDR3 length: 16 residues. Germline V CDR1 and CDR2: SSHAT, FNYEAQ (reference sequence).

This chain joins TRBV25-1 and TRBJ1-2, with 7 bases fitting TRBD1. CDR3 size: 15 residues. The J segment lost 7 bases and the V segment lost 0 bases, leaving 8 bases of the junction unmatched. Per germline, CDR1 MGHDK and CDR2 SYGVNS. CDR3 DNA sequence: TGTGCCAGCAGTGAATATGAGGGGGCTAAGGGTGGCTACACCTTC. It codes for CASSEYEGAKGGYTF.

The chain combines TRBV18 with TRBJ2-1; D is unresolved. Germline lookup yields CDR1 KGHSH and CDR2 LQKENI. Trimming took 2 bases from V and 0 from J, leaving 11 bases between them. The CDR3 covers 16 residues. CDR3 loop: CASSPLAATSYNEQFF. The DNA for the CDR3 is TGTGCCAGCTCACCATTAGCCGCTACCTCCTACAATGAGCAGTTCTTC.

The genes are TRBV12-3 or TRBV12-4 and TRBJ1-1, with 7 bases fitting TRBD1. Trimming at V came to 5 bases and at J to 5 bases, leaving 5 bases not matched to a gene. This CDR3 comprises 13 residues. The CDR3 sequence is CASSPGTVTEAFF. The CDR3 DNA reads TGTGCCAGCAGTCCCGGGACAGTTACTGAAGCTTTCTTT.

This clone was seen just once. The V call is TRBV4-2, the J call TRBJ2-7; TRBD2 aligns across 7 bases. The CDR3 loop spans 16 amino acids. J gave up 6 bases and V 5 bases, and 16 bases lay outside the gene matches. The germline CDR1 and CDR2 sequences are LGHNA and YNFKEQ. The CDR3 protein is CASSVSTTSRPSEQYF. CDR3 DNA: TGTGCCAGCAGCGTCTCGACGACTAGCCGTCCCTCCGAGCAGTACTTC.

The chain couples TRBV5-4 to TRBJ2-1; weak D call: TRBD2 (5 bases). The V gene lost 0 bases and the J gene lost 8 bases, with 12 bases spanning the gap. The germline V gene encodes CDR1 SGHNT and CDR2 YYREEE (reference sequence). The length of the CDR3 is 14 residues. CDR3: CASSLELVADEQFF. In DNA form, the CDR3 reads TGTGCCAGCAGCTTGGAACTAGTCGCGGATGAGCAGTTCTTC.